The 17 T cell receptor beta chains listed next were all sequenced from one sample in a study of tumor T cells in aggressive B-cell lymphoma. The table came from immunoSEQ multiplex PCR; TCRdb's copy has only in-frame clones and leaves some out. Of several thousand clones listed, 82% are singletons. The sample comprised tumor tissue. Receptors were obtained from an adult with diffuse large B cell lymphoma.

The CDR3 region has the DNA TGTGCCAGCAGCTTTTCCTCCAACACTGAAGCTTTCTTT. Amino acid sequence: CASSFSSNTEAFF. The chain couples TRBV5-4 to TRBJ1-1; D uncertain. Trimming shortened V by 2 bases and J by 2 bases, and 7 bases separated the two germline ends. This CDR3 has 13 amino acids. Germline CDR1 and CDR2: SGHNT and YYREEE (reference sequence).

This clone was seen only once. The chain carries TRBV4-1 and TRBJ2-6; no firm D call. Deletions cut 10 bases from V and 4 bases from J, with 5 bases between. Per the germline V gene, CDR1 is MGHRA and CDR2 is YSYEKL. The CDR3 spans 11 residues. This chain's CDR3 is CATAGANVLTF. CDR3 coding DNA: TGCGCCACTGCGGGGGCCAACGTCCTGACTTTC.

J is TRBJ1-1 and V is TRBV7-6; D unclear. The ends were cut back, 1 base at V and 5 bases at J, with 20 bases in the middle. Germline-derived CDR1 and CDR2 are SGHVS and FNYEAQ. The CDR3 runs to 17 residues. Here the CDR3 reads CASSLGAGSGGRTEAFF. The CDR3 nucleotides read TGTGCCAGCAGCTTAGGGGCCGGTTCTGGAGGGAGGACTGAAGCTTTCTTT. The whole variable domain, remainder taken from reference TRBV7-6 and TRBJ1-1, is GAGVSQSPRYKVTKRGQDVALRCDPISGHVSLYWYRQALGQGPEFLTYFNYEAQQDKSGLPNDRFSAERPEGSISTLTIQRTEQRDSAMYRCASSLGAGSGGRTEAFFGQGTRLTVV.

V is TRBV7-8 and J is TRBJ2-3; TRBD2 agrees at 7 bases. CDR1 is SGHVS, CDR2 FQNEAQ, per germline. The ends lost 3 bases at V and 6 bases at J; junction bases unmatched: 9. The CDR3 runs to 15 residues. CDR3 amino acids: CASSLLGGGWDTQYF. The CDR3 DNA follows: TGTGCCAGCAGCTTGCTAGGCGGGGGTTGGGATACGCAGTATTTT.

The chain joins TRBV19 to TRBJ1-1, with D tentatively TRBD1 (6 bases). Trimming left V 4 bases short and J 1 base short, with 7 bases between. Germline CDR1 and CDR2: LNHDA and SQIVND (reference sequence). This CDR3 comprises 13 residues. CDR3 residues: CASSNRENTEAFF. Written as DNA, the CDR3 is TGTGCCAGTAGTAACAGGGAGAACACTGAAGCTTTCTTT.

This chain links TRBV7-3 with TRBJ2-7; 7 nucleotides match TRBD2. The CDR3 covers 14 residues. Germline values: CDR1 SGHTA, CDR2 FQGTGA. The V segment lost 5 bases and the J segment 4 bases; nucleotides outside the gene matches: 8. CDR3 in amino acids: CASSPGQGGYEQYF. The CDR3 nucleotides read TGTGCCAGCAGCCCGGGGCAGGGAGGGTACGAGCAGTACTTC. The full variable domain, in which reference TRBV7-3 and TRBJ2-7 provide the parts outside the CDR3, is GAGVSQTPSNKVTEKGKYVELRCDPISGHTALYWYRQSLGQGPEFLIYFQGTGAADDSGLPNDRFFAVRPEGSVSTLKIQRTERGDSAVYLCASSPGQGGYEQYFGPGTRLTVT.

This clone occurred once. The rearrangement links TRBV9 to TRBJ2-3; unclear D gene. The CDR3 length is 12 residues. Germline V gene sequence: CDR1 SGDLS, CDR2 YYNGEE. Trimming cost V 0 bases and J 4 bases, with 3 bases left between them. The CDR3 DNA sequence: TGTGCCAGCAGCGTAGGAGCAGATACGCAGTATTTT. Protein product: CASSVGADTQYF.

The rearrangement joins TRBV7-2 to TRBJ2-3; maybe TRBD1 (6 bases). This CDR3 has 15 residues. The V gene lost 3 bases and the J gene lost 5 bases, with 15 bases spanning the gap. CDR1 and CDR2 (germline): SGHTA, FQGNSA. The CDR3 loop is CASSLGAGVGDTQYF. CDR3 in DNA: TGTGCCAGCAGCTTGGGGGCAGGCGTAGGAGATACGCAGTATTTT.

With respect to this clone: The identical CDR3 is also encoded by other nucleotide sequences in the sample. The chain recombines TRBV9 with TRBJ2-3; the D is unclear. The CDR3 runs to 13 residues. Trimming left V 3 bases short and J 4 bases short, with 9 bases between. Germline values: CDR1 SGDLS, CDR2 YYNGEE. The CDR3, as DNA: TGTGCCAGCAGCGATCGATCGGCAGATACGCAGTATTTT. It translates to CASSDRSADTQYF.

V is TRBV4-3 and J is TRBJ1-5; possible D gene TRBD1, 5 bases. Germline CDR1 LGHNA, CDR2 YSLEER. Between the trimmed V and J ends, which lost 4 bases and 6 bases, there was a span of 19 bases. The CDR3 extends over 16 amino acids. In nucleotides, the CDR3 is TGCGCCAGCAGCCCGGGAGGTCGGGGGGTCAGTCAGCCCCAGCATTTT. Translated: CASSPGGRGVSQPQHF.

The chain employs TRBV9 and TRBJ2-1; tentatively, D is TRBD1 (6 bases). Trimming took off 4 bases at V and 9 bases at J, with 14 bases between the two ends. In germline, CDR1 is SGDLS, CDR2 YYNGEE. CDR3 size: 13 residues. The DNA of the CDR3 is TGTGCCAGCAGCCTCGGACTGGACAGTGAGCAGTTCTTC. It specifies CASSLGLDSEQFF.

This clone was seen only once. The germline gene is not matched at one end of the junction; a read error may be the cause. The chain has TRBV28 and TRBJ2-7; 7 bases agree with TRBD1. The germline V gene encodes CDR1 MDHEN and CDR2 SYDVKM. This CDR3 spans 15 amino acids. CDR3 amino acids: CASRPTGNPPYEQYF. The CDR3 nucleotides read TGTGCCAGCAGACCGACAGGGAATCCCCCCTATGAGCAGTACTTC.

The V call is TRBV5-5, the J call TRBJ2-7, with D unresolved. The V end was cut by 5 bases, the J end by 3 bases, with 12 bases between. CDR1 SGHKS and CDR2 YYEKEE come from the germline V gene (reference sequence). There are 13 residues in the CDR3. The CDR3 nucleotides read TGTGCCAGCAGTTCCTTTTCTCTCTACGAGCAGTACTTC. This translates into CASSSFSLYEQYF. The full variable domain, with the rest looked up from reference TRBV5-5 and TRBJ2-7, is DAGVTQSPTHLIKTRGQQVTLRCSPISGHKSVSWYQQVLGQGPQFIFQYYEKEERGRGNFPDRFSARQFPNYSSELNVNALLLGDSALYLCASSSFSLYEQYFGPGTRLTVT.

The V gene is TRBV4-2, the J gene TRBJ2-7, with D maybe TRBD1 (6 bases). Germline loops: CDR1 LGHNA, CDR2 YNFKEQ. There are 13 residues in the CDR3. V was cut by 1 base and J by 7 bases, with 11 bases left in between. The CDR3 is CASSQGTEEEQYF. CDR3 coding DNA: TGTGCCAGCAGCCAAGGGACAGAGGAGGAGCAGTACTTC.

The CDR3 DNA reads TGTGCCAGCAGCCAAGCAAGCGGGGGCACCGGGGAGCTGTTTTTT. Its protein product is CASSQASGGTGELFF. V and J are TRBV4-2 and TRBJ2-2; 8 nucleotides match TRBD2. There are 15 residues in the CDR3. Per germline, CDR1 LGHNA and CDR2 YNFKEQ. The trim removed 1 base at V and 4 bases at J, leaving 2 bases unmatched.

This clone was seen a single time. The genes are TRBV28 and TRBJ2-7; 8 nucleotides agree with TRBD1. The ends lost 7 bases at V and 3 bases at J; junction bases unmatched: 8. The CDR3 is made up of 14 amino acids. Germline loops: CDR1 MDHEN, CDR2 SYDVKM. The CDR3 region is CASNLQGAGYEQYF. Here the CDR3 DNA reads TGTGCCAGCAACCTGCAGGGGGCGGGCTACGAGCAGTACTTC.

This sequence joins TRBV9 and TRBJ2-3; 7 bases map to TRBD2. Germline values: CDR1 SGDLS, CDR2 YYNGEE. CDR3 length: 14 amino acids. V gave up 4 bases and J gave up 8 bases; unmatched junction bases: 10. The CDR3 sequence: CASSMHGLDTTQYF. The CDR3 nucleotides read TGTGCCAGCAGCATGCATGGACTAGACACTACGCAGTATTTT.